The 12 T cell receptor beta chains below all came from one sample that was sequenced in a study of pediatric ulcerative colitis. The data were produced by immunoSEQ multiplex PCR, yet TCRdb's version contains in-frame clones alone and is incomplete. The sample has more than 45,000 clones; around 87% are singletons. Sequenced material: blood. These receptors all stem from a boy younger than 18 who was a control in a study of pediatric ulcerative colitis.

The chain has TRBV6-1 and TRBJ2-7, with D tentatively TRBD1 or TRBD2 (5 bases each). The CDR3 extends over 14 amino acids. The ends were cut back, 5 bases at V and 2 bases at J, with 13 bases in the middle. Per germline, CDR1 MNHNS and CDR2 SASEGT. The CDR3 reads CASSTGTDAYEQYF. In DNA, the CDR3 is TGTGCCAGCAGTACCGGGACGGACGCCTACGAGCAGTACTTC.

The chain carries TRBV2 and TRBJ2-1, with TRBD1 as a possible D gene (5 bases). Between the trimmed V and J ends, which lost 1 base and 5 bases, there was a span of 15 bases. The V gene's germline CDR1 is SNHLY and CDR2 FYNNEI. The CDR3 loop spans 16 amino acids. CDR3 in amino acids: CASSEGSGRAHNEQFF. The CDR3 coding sequence is TGTGCCAGCAGTGAAGGGAGTGGCAGGGCCCACAATGAGCAGTTCTTC.

The CDR3 spells CASSVATGSQETQYF. The CDR3 nucleotides are TGTGCCAGCAGTGTAGCCACAGGGAGCCAAGAGACCCAGTACTTC. The chain has TRBV6-1 and TRBJ2-5, with a possible D match to TRBD1 (6 bases). Looked up from germline, CDR1 is MNHNS and CDR2 is SASEGT. This CDR3 is built from 15 residues. V dropped 4 bases and J dropped 1 base, with 13 bases sitting between them.

The rearrangement uses TRBV28 and TRBJ2-7; 7 nucleotides align to TRBD1. The length of the CDR3 is 16 residues. Germline-derived CDR1 and CDR2 are MDHEN and SYDVKM. The trim removed 6 bases at V and 5 bases at J, leaving 16 bases unmatched. CDR3: CASRSFGQAKFNEQYF. DNA of the CDR3: TGTGCCAGCAGATCATTTGGACAGGCTAAATTCAACGAGCAGTACTTC. Together with reference TRBV28 and TRBJ2-7, the CDR3 gives the full variable domain: DVKVTQSSRYLVKRTGEKVFLECVQDMDHENMFWYRQDPGLGLRLIYFSYDVKMKEKGDIPEGYSVSREKKERFSLILESASTNQTSMYLCASRSFGQAKFNEQYFGPGTRLTVT.

This chain joins TRBV4-1 and TRBJ2-7; D gene ambiguous. The CDR3 loop spans 13 amino acids. V lost 3 bases and J lost 1, with 7 bases in between. Per germline, CDR1 MGHRA and CDR2 YSYEKL. The CDR3 nucleotides read TGCGCCAGCAGCCAGAGGATTTCCTACGAGCAGTACTTC. Translating gives CASSQRISYEQYF.

This chain's CDR3 is CASSAGTGDNLRSYEQYF. The DNA of the CDR3 is TGTGCCAGCAGCGCGGGAACAGGGGACAACTTACGTTCTTACGAGCAGTACTTC. The V gene is TRBV28, the J gene TRBJ2-7; perhaps TRBD1 as D (7 bases). This CDR3 is built from 18 residues. Germline V gene data show CDR1 as MDHEN and CDR2 as SYDVKM. Trimming cost V 6 bases and J 4 bases, with 28 bases left between them. Full variable domain (missing parts from reference TRBV28 and TRBJ2-7): DVKVTQSSRYLVKRTGEKVFLECVQDMDHENMFWYRQDPGLGLRLIYFSYDVKMKEKGDIPEGYSVSREKKERFSLILESASTNQTSMYLCASSAGTGDNLRSYEQYFGPGTRLTVT.

The gene calls are TRBV28 and TRBJ2-5, with 10 positions matching TRBD2. V gave up 10 bases and J gave up 5 bases; unmatched junction bases: 13. CDR3 size: 15 residues. Germline-derived CDR1 and CDR2 are MDHEN and SYDVKM. In DNA, the CDR3 is TGTGCCACCCGGAGGACTAGCGGAGGTGGGGAGACCCAGTACTTC. This codes for CATRRTSGGGETQYF.

This rearrangement joins TRBV5-1 to TRBJ1-2; D may be TRBD1 (6 bases). Trimming pared 3 bases from V and 1 base from J, leaving 19 bases between. There are 17 residues in the CDR3. Germline V gene lookup returns CDR1 SGHRS and CDR2 YFSETQ. CDR3 bases: TGCGCCAGCAGCTCCCAAGTTGGGGGCCGGAGTAACTATGGCTACACCTTC. This codes for CASSSQVGGRSNYGYTF.

The genes are TRBV6-4 and TRBJ2-5, with a tentative D call TRBD2 (5 bases). The CDR3 sequence is 16 residues long. V lost 2 bases, J lost 5 bases, and 18 bases lay in between. Germline CDR1 is MRHNA and CDR2 is SNTAGT. CDR3 coding DNA: TGTGCCAGCAGTGACCCACCACTAGTTGGGGAGGAGACCCAGTACTTC. This sequence encodes CASSDPPLVGEETQYF.

About this clone itself: Relative to the germline gene, one junction end is altered; a read error may explain this. CDR3 nucleotide sequence: TGTGCCAGCAGTTTAGGGGGACCGGACAGGGCGCACTTC. This encodes CASSLGGPDRAHF. The chain combines TRBV28 with TRBJ2-7; TRBD1 agrees at 8 bases. Germline V gene lookup returns CDR1 MDHEN and CDR2 SYDVKM. The CDR3 is 13 amino acids.

The CDR3: CASRGAHGYTF. In DNA, the CDR3 is TGTGCCAGCAGGGGGGCGCATGGCTACACCTTC. The V call is TRBV28, the J call TRBJ1-2, with D possibly being TRBD1 (6 bases). The V and J ends lost 6 bases and 6 bases respectively, with 8 bases between them. CDR3 size: 11 residues. Per germline, CDR1 MDHEN and CDR2 SYDVKM.

The genes are TRBV2 and TRBJ1-2, with D perhaps matching TRBD1 (5 bases). CDR1 and CDR2 from the germline V gene are SNHLY and FYNNEI. Trimming cost V 0 bases and J 5 bases, with 13 bases left between them. The CDR3 runs to 15 residues. The CDR3 DNA reads as TGTGCCAGCAGTGAAGCCCCCGGGGGTTGGTATGGCTACACCTTC. Amino acid sequence: CASSEAPGGWYGYTF.